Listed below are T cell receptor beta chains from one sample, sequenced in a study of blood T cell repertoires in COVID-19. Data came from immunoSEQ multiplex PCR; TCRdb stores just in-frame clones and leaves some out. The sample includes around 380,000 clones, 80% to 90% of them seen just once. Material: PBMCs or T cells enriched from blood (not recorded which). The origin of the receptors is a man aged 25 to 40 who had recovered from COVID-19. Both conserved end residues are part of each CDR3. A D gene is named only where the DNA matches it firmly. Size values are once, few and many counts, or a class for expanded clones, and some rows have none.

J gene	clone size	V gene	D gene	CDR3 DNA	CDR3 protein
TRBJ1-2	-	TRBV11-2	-	TGTGCCAGCAGCCCTAGACAAGGACCGGGACTAAAGATCTATGGCTACACCTTC	CASSPRQGPGLKIYGYTF
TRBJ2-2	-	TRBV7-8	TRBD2	TGTGCCAGCAGCTTTAGCGGGGGTCCCTCCGGGGAGCTGTTTTTT	CASSFSGGPSGELFF
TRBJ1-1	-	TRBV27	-	TGTGCCAGCAGTTTAATCGGGGGGCAGGCTTTCTTT	CASSLIGGQAFF
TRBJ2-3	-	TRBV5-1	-	TGCGCCAGCACCGTAGGTCCGGGGGACCGCACAGATACGCAGTATTTT	CASTVGPGDRTDTQYF
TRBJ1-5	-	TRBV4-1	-	TGCGCCAGCAGCCAGGAGACAGGCAGCAATCAGCCCCAGCATTTT	CASSQETGSNQPQHF
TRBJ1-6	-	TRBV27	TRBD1	TGTGCCAGCAGTTTAGAGAGGGACAGGGTATTTTCACCCCTCCACTTT	CASSLERDRVFSPLHF
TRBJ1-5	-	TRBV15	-	TGTGCCACCAGCAGAGAGGTCCAGGCGACCTATAGCAATCAGCCCCAGCATTTT	CATSREVQATYSNQPQHF
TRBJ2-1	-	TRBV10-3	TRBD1	TGTGCCATCAACCCAGGACAGGGGGATGAGCAGTTCTTC	CAINPGQGDEQFF
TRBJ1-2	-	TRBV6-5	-	TGTGCCAGCAGCCTAGGACAGTTAGCTAACTATGGCTACACCTTC	CASSLGQLANYGYTF
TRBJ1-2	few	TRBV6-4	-	TGTGCCAGCAGTCCCGGGGGGGCTAACTATGGCTACACCTTC	CASSPGGANYGYTF
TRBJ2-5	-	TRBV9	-	TGTGCCAGCAGCGCCACTGAAGAGACCCAGTACTTC	CASSATEETQYF
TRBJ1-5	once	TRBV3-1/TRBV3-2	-	TGTGCCAGCAGCCCTGGGCCTTATAGCAATCAGCCCCAGCATTTT	CASSPGPYSNQPQHF
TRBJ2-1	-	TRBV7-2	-	TGTGCCAGCAGCTTAGCAGGCAGGTCAACGTACAATGAGCAGTTCTTC	CASSLAGRSTYNEQFF
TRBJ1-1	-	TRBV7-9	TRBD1	TGTGCCAGCAGCCCTGGACAGGTAAACACTGAAGCTTTCTTT	CASSPGQVNTEAFF
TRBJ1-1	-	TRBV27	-	TGTGCCAGCAGCGAATCCCGGTGGACTGAAGCTTTCTTT	CASSESRWTEAFF
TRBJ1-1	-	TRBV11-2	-	TGTGCCAGCAGCTTAGTGGCACGCCCCGTAGCTTTCTTT	CASSLVARPVAFF
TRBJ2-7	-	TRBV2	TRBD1	TGTGCCAGCAGTGGAAAGTTGGGGACAGTAGCCAGCCACGAGCAGTACTTC	CASSGKLGTVASHEQYF
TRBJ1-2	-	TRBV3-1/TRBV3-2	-	TGTGCCAGCAGCCAAGACTTCAGCGATAACTATGGCTACACCTTC	CASSQDFSDNYGYTF
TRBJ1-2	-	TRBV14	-	TGTGCCAGCAGCAATTGGAATAAGCGAGAACACTGGGGCTACACCTTC	CASSNWNKREHWGYTF
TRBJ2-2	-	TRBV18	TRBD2	TGTGCCAGCGCCCCAACCGCCCAGCGGGGGAACACCGGGGAGCTGTTTTTT	CASAPTAQRGNTGELFF
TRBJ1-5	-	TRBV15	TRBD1	TGTGCCACCAGCTTGGACAGGGGAGGCAATCAGCCCCAGCATTTT	CATSLDRGGNQPQHF
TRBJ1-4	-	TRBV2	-	TGTGCCAGCACCGCCCAGCCGCAGGGGTATAATGAAAAACTGTTTTTT	CASTAQPQGYNEKLFF
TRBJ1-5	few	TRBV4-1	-	TGCGCCAGCAGCCAAGTACAGGACCCGAGTTTTAAATTCCAGCATTTT	CASSQVQDPSFKFQHF
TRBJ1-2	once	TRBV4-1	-	TGCGCCAGCAGCCAAGTCATTAACTATGGCTACACCTTC	CASSQVINYGYTF
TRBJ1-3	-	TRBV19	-	TGTGCCAGTAGCTTAGCCGTTCGAAACACCATATATTTT	CASSLAVRNTIYF
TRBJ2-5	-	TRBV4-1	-	TGCGCCAGCAGCCTAACGCAGGGGGAGACCCAGTACTTC	CASSLTQGETQYF
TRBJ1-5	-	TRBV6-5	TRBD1	TGTGCCAGCACCTGGACAGGTGACAATCAGCCCCAGCATTTT	CASTWTGDNQPQHF
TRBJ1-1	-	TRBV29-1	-	TGCAGCGTTGAAGATGAGGGGGGGTGGAGGAATGAAGCTTTCTTT	CSVEDEGGWRNEAFF
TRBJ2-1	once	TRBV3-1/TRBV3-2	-	TGTGCCAGCAGCCAAGTTCGGTCAACGGAGCAGTTCTTC	CASSQVRSTEQFF
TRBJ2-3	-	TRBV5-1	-	TGCGCCAGCAGCTGGAGCGGAATCACAGATACGCAGTATTTT	CASSWSGITDTQYF
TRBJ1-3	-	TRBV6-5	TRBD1	TGTGCCAGCACGGTTACCACAGGGGCGGTCTACACCATATATTTT	CASTVTTGAVYTIYF
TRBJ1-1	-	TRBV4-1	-	TGCGCCAGCCACCCGGGACTCGGGAACACTGAAGCTTTCTTT	CASHPGLGNTEAFF
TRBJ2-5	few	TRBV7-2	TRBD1	TGTGCCAGCAGCACGGGACAGGGGGGAGAGACCCAGTACTTC	CASSTGQGGETQYF
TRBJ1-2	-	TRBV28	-	TGTGCCAGCAGTTTTCCCCTCTCTGGCTACACCTTC	CASSFPLSGYTF
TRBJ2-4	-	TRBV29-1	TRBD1	TGCAGCGTTGTGGACAGGATAGCCAAAAACATTCAGTACTTC	CSVVDRIAKNIQYF
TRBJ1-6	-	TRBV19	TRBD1	TGTGCCAGTACGACAGGGCGAAATACCTTTAATTCACCCCTCCACTTT	CASTTGRNTFNSPLHF
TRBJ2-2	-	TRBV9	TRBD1	TGTGCCAGCAGCGTAGATCCAGGGGGCCCCGGGGAGCTGTTTTTT	CASSVDPGGPGELFF
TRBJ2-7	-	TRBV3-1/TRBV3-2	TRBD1	TGTGCCAGCAGCCAAGGTGACAGGGTCCACGAGCAGTACTTC	CASSQGDRVHEQYF
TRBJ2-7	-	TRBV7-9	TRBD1	TGTGCCAGCAGCCTTTTGGAGACAGGGGAGCAGTACTTC	CASSLLETGEQYF
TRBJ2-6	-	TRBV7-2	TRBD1	TGTGCCAGCAGCTTGTACAGGGGGCTCGCTGGGGCCAACGTCCTGACTTTC	CASSLYRGLAGANVLTF
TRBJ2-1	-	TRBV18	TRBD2	TGTGCCAGCTCACCGACTAGCGGGGGCGATGAGCAGTTCTTC	CASSPTSGGDEQFF
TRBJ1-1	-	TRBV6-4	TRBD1	TGTGCCAGCAGAGCCGGGACAGCCAACACTGAAGCTTTCTTT	CASRAGTANTEAFF
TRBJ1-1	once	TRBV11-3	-	TGTGCCAGCAGCTTGGGGAGGGGGTCTGAAGCTTTCTTT	CASSLGRGSEAFF
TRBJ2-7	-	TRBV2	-	TGTGCCAGCAGTGAAGCGGCAGGGACATTCTACGAGCAGTACTTC	CASSEAAGTFYEQYF
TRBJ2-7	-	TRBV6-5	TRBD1	TGTGCCAGCAGCCGGGACAGGGGAACCTCCTACGAGCAGTACTTC	CASSRDRGTSYEQYF
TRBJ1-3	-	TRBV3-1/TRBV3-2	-	TGTGCCAGCAGCTGGCTGTCGTCAGGTCGTTCTGGAAACACCATATATTTT	CASSWLSSGRSGNTIYF
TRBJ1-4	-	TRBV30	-	TGTGCCTGGCGGCAACAGGCTAATGAAAAACTGTTTTTT	CAWRQQANEKLFF
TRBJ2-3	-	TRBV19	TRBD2	TGTGCCAGTAGTATAGCGGGGACTAGAGATACGCAGTATTTT	CASSIAGTRDTQYF
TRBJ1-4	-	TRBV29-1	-	TGCAGCGTTTCTGCTTCTAACCCCTCTAATGAAAAACTGTTTTTT	CSVSASNPSNEKLFF
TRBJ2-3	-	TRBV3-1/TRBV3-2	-	TGTGCCAGCAGCCAACCGGGGGAGAGGGATACGCAGTATTTT	CASSQPGERDTQYF
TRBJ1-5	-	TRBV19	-	TGTGCCAGTAGTACCGCGCGGGCGCCCCAGCATTTT	CASSTARAPQHF
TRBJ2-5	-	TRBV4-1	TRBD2	TGCGCCAGCAGCCCTAGCGGGGGGCCGACCCAGTACTTC	CASSPSGGPTQYF
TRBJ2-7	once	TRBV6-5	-	TGTGCCAGCAGTTATTCCGGGTATCCCTACGAGCAGTACTTC	CASSYSGYPYEQYF
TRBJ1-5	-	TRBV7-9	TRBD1	TGTGCCAGCAGCCCACAGGGGAATGGCAATCAGCCCCAGCATTTT	CASSPQGNGNQPQHF
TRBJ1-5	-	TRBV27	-	TGTGCCAGCAGAGAACAGGGAGCTCCTGGAGAGCCCCAGCATTTT	CASREQGAPGEPQHF
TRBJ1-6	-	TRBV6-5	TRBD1	TGTGCCAGCAGTTACGACAGGGGAGGTGGATCACCCCTCCACTTT	CASSYDRGGGSPLHF
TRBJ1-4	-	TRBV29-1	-	TGCAGCGGCGGAGACCGCGAAAAACTGTTTTTT	CSGGDREKLFF
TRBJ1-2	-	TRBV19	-	TGTGCCAGTCGTGAAAACAGAGCTAACTATGGCTACACCTTC	CASRENRANYGYTF
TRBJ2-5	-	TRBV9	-	TGTGCCAGCAGTGACAGGGAGACCCAGTACTTC	CASSDRETQYF
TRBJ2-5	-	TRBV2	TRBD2	TGTGCCAGCAGTGCTGAATACCTAGCGGGACAAGAGACCCAGTACTTC	CASSAEYLAGQETQYF